The T cell receptor beta chain under discussion was sequenced for a study of long-term antiretroviral therapy in people with HIV. Comments on this clone: The antigen is undetermined.

The assay, immunoSEQ v3.0, was run at survey level. Only in-frame clones appear in the TCRdb table, and some are missing; sequencing was by immunoSEQ multiplex PCR. The sample records fewer than 25,000 clones, 70% to 90% being singletons. Study-wide points: Blood draws took place between the mid-2000s and the late 2010s and possibly involved older ART regimens.

The V segment lost 3 bases and the J segment 5 bases; nucleotides outside the gene matches: 8. Germline CDR1 and CDR2: SGHNT and YYREEE (reference sequence). This CDR3 comprises 16 residues. The sample was unsorted PBMCs, taken 1.2 years after starting antiretroviral therapy. The clonotype originates from a man aged 50 or older with HIV. The rearrangement joins TRBV5-4 to TRBJ2-3; 11 bases align to TRBD2. The CDR3 sequence is CASSSRLAGLIDTQYF. In DNA, the CDR3 is TGTGCCAGCAGCTCACGACTAGCGGGGTTGATAGATACGCAGTATTTT.